Below, one T cell receptor beta chain is given with its context. Its antigen is undetermined. The CDR3 is made up of 14 amino acids. Germline V lookup: CDR1 MNHEY, CDR2 SMNVEV (reference sequence). V gave up 5 bases and J gave up 6 bases; unmatched junction bases: 8. These data originate in a study of radiotherapy plus CTLA-4 blockade in lung cancer. General observations from the study: With interferon-beta, early dynamics of blood T cell clones were reported to best predict response.

Sequencing used immunoSEQ multiplex PCR; TCRdb keeps in-frame clones, though not all of them. The sample holds approximately 95,000 clones, 82% seen once. This sequence was found in a human donor with non-small cell lung cancer who had a partial response to radiotherapy plus ipilimumab. Material: peripheral blood, obtained from a patient treated with radiotherapy plus ipilimumab. The chain couples TRBV27 to TRBJ1-2; TRBD1 matches 8 bases. The CDR3: CASSPDREVHGYTF. The CDR3 nucleotides are TGTGCCAGCAGTCCGGACAGGGAGGTACATGGCTACACCTTC.